Listed here are 2 T cell receptor beta chains from one sample, sequenced in a study of blood T cell repertoires in COVID-19. The assay was immunoSEQ multiplex PCR, and TCRdb's table has in-frame clones only and misses some. The table has 250,000 to 300,000 clones, around 83% seen once. The sample consisted of peripheral blood. The source is an older man with acute or convalescent COVID-19.

The J gene is TRBJ1-1, the V gene TRBV7-2; 8 bases line up with TRBD1. Germline V gene lookup returns CDR1 SGHTA and CDR2 FQGNSA. The CDR3 is 15 residues long. With V trimmed by 5 bases and J by 2 bases, 7 bases remained unmatched. The CDR3 DNA reads TGTGCCAGCAGCGCCCCAGGGGGCATTAACACTGAAGCTTTCTTT. Translating gives CASSAPGGINTEAFF.

This chain connects TRBV28 to TRBJ1-3; 11 bases agree with TRBD1. Germline values: CDR1 MDHEN, CDR2 SYDVKM. V lost 3 bases and J lost 4; bases outside the gene matches: 5. This CDR3 spans 16 amino acids. In DNA, the CDR3 is TGTGCCAGCAGTTTTCCGGGACAGGGGGGCGGAAACACCATATATTTT. Translation gives CASSFPGQGGGNTIYF.